Each of the 28 T cell receptor beta chains below was sequenced from the same sample in a study of blood T cell repertoires in COVID-19 (TCRdb year 2020). The library relied on the immunoSEQ multiplex PCR assay. TCRdb mirrors the immuneACCESS table, restricted to in-frame sequences. Some clones are absent from its copies; in checked studies, under half trace to an unresolved V gene, and the reason for the others is unknown. The sample data list roughly 290,000 clones, and roughly 89% of these were observed just once. About 1.7% of the sample is in the top ten clones. Material: PBMCs or T cells enriched from blood (not recorded which). These receptors came from a woman aged 40 to 50 who had recovered from COVID-19.

The chain couples TRBV10-1 to TRBJ1-3; TRBD1 agrees at 8 bases. Germline CDR1 is WNHNN and CDR2 is SYGVQD (reference sequence). The CDR3 consists of 18 residues. Trimming took 0 bases from V and 0 from J; bases not matched to a gene: 7. The CDR3 sequence: CASSESRTGRISGNTIYF. CDR3 in DNA: TGCGCCAGCAGTGAGTCGAGGACAGGGCGTATCTCTGGAAACACCATATATTTT.

The V call is TRBV5-8, the J call TRBJ2-5; the D is unclear. V gave up 4 bases and J gave up 4 bases, with 11 bases separating them. The germline CDR1 and CDR2 sequences are SGHTS and YDEGEE. The CDR3 is 13 amino acids. DNA of the CDR3: TGTGCCAGCAGCCCCCGCACACCAGAGACCCAGTACTTC. Translated: CASSPRTPETQYF.

This clone was counted a few times. The rearrangement uses TRBV7-2 and TRBJ2-2; 9 bases match TRBD2. The CDR3 loop spans 17 amino acids. Looked up from germline, CDR1 is SGHTA and CDR2 is FQGNSA. Losses at the gene ends were 1 base for V and 5 bases for J; bases not matched to a gene: 8. The CDR3 is CASSLDRGGARTGELFF. In nucleotides, the CDR3 is TGTGCCAGCAGCTTAGACCGCGGGGGGGCCAGAACCGGGGAGCTGTTTTTT. The complete variable domain, with remaining parts taken from reference TRBV7-2 and TRBJ2-2, reads GAGVSQSPSNKVTEKGKDVELRCDPISGHTALYWYRQSLGQGLEFLIYFQGNSAPDKSGLPSDRFSAERTGGSVSTLTIQRTQQEDSAVYLCASSLDRGGARTGELFFGEGSRLTVL.

V usage is TRBV9 and J usage is TRBJ2-3; TRBD1 matches 7 bases. The germline V gene encodes CDR1 SGDLS and CDR2 YYNGEE. The junction had 6 bases not matched to a gene; V was cut back by 0 bases and J by 2 bases. The CDR3 length is 16 residues. CDR3 DNA: TGTGCCAGCAGCGTAGACAGGGGAAAAAACACAGATACGCAGTATTTT. It is translated as CASSVDRGKNTDTQYF.

V gene TRBV6-2 or TRBV6-3 combines with J gene TRBJ1-1; 7 bases map to TRBD1. V lost 0 bases to trimming and J lost 4 bases; unmatched junction nucleotides: 5. There are 15 residues in the CDR3. CDR1 is MNHEY and CDR2 is SVGEGT in the germline V gene. For the CDR3, the DNA is TGTGCCAGCAGTTACTCCGACAGGGCGGCCACTGAAGCTTTCTTT. Residues: CASSYSDRAATEAFF.

The rearrangement joins TRBV30 to TRBJ1-1; maybe TRBD1 (6 bases). In germline, CDR1 is GTSNPN, CDR2 SVGIG (reference sequence). The CDR3 consists of 12 residues. The V gene lost 6 bases and the J gene lost 4 bases, with 12 bases spanning the gap. The CDR3 sequence: CACTQGTTEAFF. The CDR3 nucleotides read TGTGCCTGCACGCAGGGGACCACTGAAGCTTTCTTT. The full variable domain, in which reference TRBV30 and TRBJ1-1 provide the parts outside the CDR3, is SQTIHQWPATLVQPVGSPLSLECTVEGTSNPNLYWYRQAAGRGLQLLFYSVGIGQISSEVPQNLSASRPQDRQFILSSKKLLLSDSGFYLCACTQGTTEAFFGQGTRLTVV.

The chain combines TRBV5-1 with TRBJ1-1, with no clear D. The length of the CDR3 is 16 residues. Germline values: CDR1 SGHRS, CDR2 YFSETQ. V lost 1 base and J lost 2, with 15 bases in between. The CDR3 coding sequence is TGCGCCAGCAGCTTGCATTCTAACCGAGGTAACACTGAAGCTTTCTTT. Translating it yields CASSLHSNRGNTEAFF.

The chain is built from TRBV19 and TRBJ2-3; 10 bases align to TRBD1. From germline, CDR1 is LNHDA and CDR2 SQIVND (reference sequence). The CDR3 is made up of 14 amino acids. Trimming cost V 6 bases and J 4 bases; bases outside gene matches: 4. The CDR3 DNA sequence: TGTGCCAGTAGCGACAGGGGGCTCGCAGATACGCAGTATTTT. Residues: CASSDRGLADTQYF.

The J gene is TRBJ2-1, the V gene TRBV9; no reliable D call. The CDR3 has 14 amino acids. The ends were cut back, 0 bases at V and 7 bases at J, with 11 bases in the middle. Germline V gives CDR1 SGDLS, CDR2 YYNGEE. The CDR3 spells CASSVEHVYNEQFF. DNA for the CDR3: TGTGCCAGCAGCGTAGAGCATGTATATAATGAGCAGTTCTTC.

CDR3 in DNA: TGTGCCAGCAGCTCCCGGACAGGGGGCTCTGTGGCCACTGAAGCTTTCTTT. This translates into CASSSRTGGSVATEAFF. This chain uses TRBV3-1 (or the pseudogene TRBV3-2) with TRBJ1-1; 11 nucleotides line up with TRBD1. The CDR3 has 17 residues. Trimming removed 5 bases from V and 4 bases from J; junction bases left unmatched: 12. Germline lookup yields CDR1 LGHDT and CDR2 YNNKEL (reference sequence).

V and J are TRBV6-5 and TRBJ1-1; 7 nucleotides line up with TRBD1. J gave up 6 bases and V 2 bases, and 9 bases lay outside the gene matches. CDR1 is MNHEY and CDR2 is SVGAGI in the germline V gene. The CDR3 length is 15 residues. This CDR3 is CASSYQPTGISEAFF. The CDR3 coding sequence is TGTGCCAGCAGTTACCAACCGACAGGGATCTCTGAAGCTTTCTTT.

The sample holds one count of this clone. This rearrangement joins TRBV5-1 to TRBJ2-1, with 10 positions matching TRBD2. Unmatched junction bases numbered 11, after V lost 4 bases and J lost 7 bases. Germline assignment: CDR1 SGHRS and CDR2 YFSETQ. CDR3 length equals 16 residues. The CDR3 DNA reads TGCGCCAGCAGCCCCTGGCTAGCGGGGGCTGAGAATGAGCAGTTCTTC. As protein: CASSPWLAGAENEQFF.

The rearrangement joins TRBV5-1 to TRBJ1-2; D is ambiguous. CDR3 length: 13 amino acids. V lost 4 bases and J 7 bases, leaving 14 bases between the germline ends. The germline V gene encodes CDR1 SGHRS and CDR2 YFSETQ. In nucleotides, the CDR3 is TGCGCCAGCAGCGCGACCCTATCAGGTGGCTACACCTTC. This translates into CASSATLSGGYTF.

The chain couples TRBV2 to TRBJ2-7, with 7 bases matching TRBD1. This CDR3 region has 13 residues. Looked up from germline, CDR1 is SNHLY and CDR2 is FYNNEI. With V trimmed by 4 bases and J by 6 bases, 6 bases remained unmatched. Written as DNA, the CDR3 is TGTGCCAGCAGTGTGGACAGGTCCGGCGAGCAGTACTTC. It codes for CASSVDRSGEQYF.

The J gene is TRBJ2-7, the V gene TRBV7-9; TRBD1 is a possible D gene (6 bases). CDR1 and CDR2 from the germline V gene are SEHNR and FQNEAQ (reference sequence). The CDR3 loop spans 13 amino acids. The V gene lost 4 bases and the J gene lost 1 base, with 8 bases spanning the gap. The CDR3 region has the DNA TGTGCCAGCAGCTCAGGGGAATCCTACGAGCAGTACTTC. This sequence encodes CASSSGESYEQYF.

The chain joins TRBV21-1 to TRBJ1-2. TRBV21-1 represents a pseudogene. CDR3 length: 9 amino acids. The CDR3, as DNA: TGTGCCAGCAGCACGGGCTACACCTTC. It codes for CASSTGYTF.

The chain carries TRBV10-3 and TRBJ2-3; no definite D call. The CDR3 runs to 14 residues. Trimming stripped 2 bases from V and 6 bases from J, with 12 bases between. Germline V gives CDR1 ENHRY, CDR2 SYGVKD. The CDR3 sequence: CAISEVHTADTQYF. The DNA for the CDR3 is TGTGCCATCAGTGAGGTTCATACTGCCGATACGCAGTATTTT.

The chain couples TRBV6-2 or TRBV6-3 to TRBJ2-3; 9 bases match TRBD2. Looked up from germline, CDR1 is MNHEY and CDR2 is SVGEGT. The length of the CDR3 is 17 residues. Unmatched junction bases numbered 7, after V lost 3 bases and J lost 0 bases. CDR3 bases: TGTGCCAGCAGTTATAAGGCGGGGGGGGCTAGCACAGATACGCAGTATTTT. Its protein product is CASSYKAGGASTDTQYF.

The rearrangement links TRBV10-3 to TRBJ1-2; 7 bases match TRBD1. Germline-derived CDR1 and CDR2 are ENHRY and SYGVKD. This CDR3 comprises 18 residues. The J segment lost 1 base and the V segment lost 2 bases, leaving 13 bases of the junction unmatched. In DNA, the CDR3 is TGTGCCATCAGTGAGCCTCGATCGGACAGGCTTCTTAACTATGGCTACACCTTC. Encoded protein: CAISEPRSDRLLNYGYTF.

The chain joins TRBV11-2 to TRBJ2-1; D gene ambiguous. The V gene lost 0 bases and the J gene lost 8 bases, with 5 bases spanning the gap. The CDR3 sequence is 12 residues long. Germline assignment: CDR1 SGHAT and CDR2 FQNNGV. CDR3 sequence: CASSLEGYEQFF. In DNA form, the CDR3 reads TGTGCCAGCAGCTTAGAGGGCTATGAGCAGTTCTTC.

The genes are TRBV5-8 and TRBJ1-1; 7 bases are shared with TRBD1. This CDR3 contains 15 residues. CDR1 SGHTS and CDR2 YDEGEE come from the germline V gene. J lost 7 bases, V lost 4 bases, and 13 bases had no gene match. CDR3: CASSGGQVRLGEAFF. The DNA for the CDR3 is TGTGCCAGCAGCGGAGGACAGGTGAGATTGGGTGAAGCTTTCTTT.

V and J are TRBV5-5 and TRBJ1-2, with D tentatively TRBD1 (6 bases). The CDR3 sequence is 16 residues long. Deletions cut 1 base from V and 4 bases from J, with 17 bases between. Per germline, CDR1 SGHKS and CDR2 YYEKEE (reference sequence). CDR3 region: CASSLMGAGRPYGYTF. The CDR3 bases are TGTGCCAGCAGCTTGATGGGGGCAGGGCGGCCCTATGGCTACACCTTC.

The chain has TRBV4-1 and TRBJ2-7, with 9 nucleotides matching TRBD2. Germline-derived CDR1 and CDR2 are MGHRA and YSYEKL. This CDR3 is 15 amino acids long. Trimming cost V 4 bases and J 4 bases; bases outside gene matches: 8. In nucleotides, the CDR3 is TGCGCCAGCAGCCCGCGGCTTAGCGGGGGTTACGAGCAGTACTTC. Translation: CASSPRLSGGYEQYF.

This chain links TRBV3-1 (or the pseudogene TRBV3-2) with TRBJ1-3; the match to TRBD1 covers 11 bases. The germline V gene encodes CDR1 LGHDT and CDR2 YNNKEL (reference sequence). V lost 4 bases to trimming and J lost 1 base; unmatched junction nucleotides: 3. The CDR3 length is 16 residues. The CDR3 loop reads CASSRGQGASGNTIYF. The CDR3 DNA reads as TGTGCCAGCAGCCGCGGACAGGGGGCATCTGGAAACACCATATATTTT.

This chain links TRBV29-1 with TRBJ1-1; 7 positions match TRBD1. The V segment lost 1 base and the J segment 2 bases; nucleotides outside the gene matches: 13. This CDR3 contains 17 residues. Per germline, CDR1 SQVTM and CDR2 ANQGSEA. Written as DNA, the CDR3 is TGCAGCGTTGAAGTGGTACGGACCGGGACAGTTAACACTGAAGCTTTCTTT. It is translated as CSVEVVRTGTVNTEAFF.

The rearrangement joins TRBV9 to TRBJ2-1; the D is unclear. The CDR3 consists of 14 residues. V was pared by 0 bases and J by 8 bases, with 12 bases between. The germline gives CDR1 SGDLS, CDR2 YYNGEE. In DNA form, the CDR3 reads TGTGCCAGCAGCGTAGGATGGTTTACGGATGAGCAGTTCTTC. The encoded protein is CASSVGWFTDEQFF.

The chain combines TRBV19 with TRBJ2-1, with 9 bases lining up with TRBD1. CDR1 LNHDA and CDR2 SQIVND come from the germline V gene (reference sequence). V lost 4 bases, J lost 6 bases, and 10 bases stayed unmatched. The CDR3 covers 16 residues. Here the CDR3 DNA reads TGTGCCAGTAGTAAATCCGGGACAGGGTTTCTCAATGAGCAGTTCTTC. Protein: CASSKSGTGFLNEQFF.

V usage is TRBV2 and J usage is TRBJ2-1; TRBD1 is a possible D gene (5 bases). This CDR3 spans 14 amino acids. Trimming cost V 6 bases and J 7 bases, with 16 bases left between them. Germline V lookup: CDR1 SNHLY, CDR2 FYNNEI. CDR3 DNA: TGTGCCAGCAGGGAGTATGGCCCAGGGAATGAGCAGTTCTTC. The encoded protein is CASREYGPGNEQFF.